The 11 T cell receptor beta chains reported below all come from one sample, sequenced in a study of shared clonotypes between healthy human individuals. The naive CD8 fraction comprised CD45RO-negative cells positively selected for CCR7 and excluded terminally differentiated effector memory CD45RA+ cells. Generated by immunoSEQ multiplex PCR, the TCRdb table keeps only in-frame clones and is missing some. Of approximately 600,000 clones detected, about 95% appear once; the ten largest clones hold 0.11%. The sequenced sample was naive CD8+ T cells sorted from blood. The receptors here all came from a woman aged 30 to 39 in good health.

The chain combines TRBV7-9 with TRBJ2-2; TRBD1 is a possible D gene (5 bases). Germline V gives CDR1 SEHNR, CDR2 FQNEAQ (reference sequence). This CDR3 comprises 17 residues. The V end lost 8 bases, the J end lost 0 bases, and 19 bases lay between the germline ends. The CDR3 DNA follows: TGTGCCAGCCAAGAGTCCCCCCCAGGGCCGAACACCGGGGAGCTGTTTTTT. Its protein is CASQESPPGPNTGELFF. Based on the CDR3 plus reference TRBV7-9 and TRBJ2-2, the full variable domain is DTGVSQNPRHKITKRGQNVTFRCDPISEHNRLYWYRQTLGQGPEFLTYFQNEAQLEKSRLLSDRFSAERPKGSFSTLEIQRTEQGDSAMYLCASQESPPGPNTGELFFGEGSRLTVL.

For this clone: Other DNA sequences in this specimen translate into the identical CDR3. J is TRBJ2-7 and V is TRBV2; D is perhaps TRBD1 (7 bases). The germline gives CDR1 SNHLY, CDR2 FYNNEI. The germline V and J ends were trimmed by 0 bases and 0 bases, with 9 bases remaining between them. There are 15 residues in the CDR3. CDR3 DNA sequence: TGTGCCAGCAGTGAAGCGCGGGACAGCTCCTACGAGCAGTACTTC. Translating it yields CASSEARDSSYEQYF.

Comment on this clone: The sample contains more than one DNA sequence encoding this CDR3. J is TRBJ2-2 and V is TRBV7-9; TRBD1 matches at 9 bases. V lost 3 bases, J lost 4 bases, and 0 bases stayed unmatched. The CDR3 runs 14 residues. Germline V CDR1 and CDR2: SEHNR, FQNEAQ (reference sequence). For the CDR3, the DNA is TGTGCCAGCAGCTTGACAGGGGGCACCGGGGAGCTGTTTTTT. Translation: CASSLTGGTGELFF. Supplemented by reference TRBV7-9 and TRBJ2-2, the full variable domain reads DTGVSQNPRHKITKRGQNVTFRCDPISEHNRLYWYRQTLGQGPEFLTYFQNEAQLEKSRLLSDRFSAERPKGSFSTLEIQRTEQGDSAMYLCASSLTGGTGELFFGEGSRLTVL.

The V and J genes are TRBV4-1 and TRBJ2-7; 10 nucleotides agree with TRBD2. Germline V gene sequence: CDR1 MGHRA, CDR2 YSYEKL. The V and J ends lost 7 bases and 1 base, in that order; junction bases with no gene match: 7. The CDR3 has 15 amino acids. CDR3 sequence reads: CASKTGLADSYEQYF. In DNA form, the CDR3 reads TGCGCCAGCAAAACCGGACTAGCGGATTCCTACGAGCAGTACTTC.

The chain carries TRBV28 and TRBJ2-3; D may correspond to TRBD1 or TRBD2 (6 bases each). The CDR3 spans 15 residues. V gave up 6 bases and J gave up 0 bases, with 13 bases separating them. In germline, CDR1 is MDHEN, CDR2 SYDVKM. In nucleotides, the CDR3 is TGTGCCAGCAGCTCGGGGGCGGCTAGCACAGATACGCAGTATTTT. Translated: CASSSGAASTDTQYF.

The chain combines TRBV18 with TRBJ1-4; 7 positions match TRBD1. The CDR3 extends over 17 amino acids. The ends lost 5 bases at V and 0 bases at J; junction bases unmatched: 9. Germline V gene lookup returns CDR1 KGHSH and CDR2 LQKENI. The CDR3, as DNA: TGTGCCAGCTCAAAAACAGGGGCCCATTCAACTAATGAAAAACTGTTTTTT. Encoded protein: CASSKTGAHSTNEKLFF.

The chain couples TRBV27 to TRBJ2-7; no definite D call. The germline gives CDR1 MNHEY, CDR2 SMNVEV (reference sequence). V shed 0 bases and J shed 6 bases, with 9 bases lying between them. The CDR3 has 13 residues. CDR3 sequence (DNA): TGTGCCAGCAGTTTATCAGGTTTCCGCGAGCAGTACTTC. It encodes CASSLSGFREQYF.

The chain is built from TRBV28 and TRBJ1-1; no clear D gene. The germline V gene encodes CDR1 MDHEN and CDR2 SYDVKM. V lost 5 bases and J lost 8, with 9 bases in between. The length of the CDR3 is 11 residues. The CDR3 reads CASSVTGEAFF. The DNA for the CDR3 is TGTGCCAGCAGTGTCACCGGAGAAGCTTTCTTT.

The chain uses TRBV9 and TRBJ1-2; the match to TRBD1 covers 7 bases. This CDR3 region has 15 residues. Losses at the gene ends were 3 bases for V and 4 bases for J; bases not matched to a gene: 9. Per germline, CDR1 SGDLS and CDR2 YYNGEE. The CDR3 is CASSAFRQGGYGYTF. The CDR3 coding sequence is TGTGCCAGCAGCGCCTTTCGACAGGGCGGCTATGGCTACACCTTC.

This rearrangement joins TRBV2 to TRBJ2-7; 8 bases agree with TRBD1. After removal of 6 bases from V and 3 bases from J, the junction contained 4 bases not matched to a gene. There are 13 residues in the CDR3. From germline, CDR1 is SNHLY and CDR2 FYNNEI. The CDR3 DNA follows: TGTGCCAGCAGATGGACAGGGAGCTACGAGCAGTACTTC. Residues: CASRWTGSYEQYF.

The chain couples TRBV11-2 to TRBJ2-1, with no clear D. The CDR3 runs 14 residues. Germline CDR1 SGHAT, CDR2 FQNNGV. V was shortened by 1 base and J by 2 bases, with 6 bases between the two germline ends. The CDR3 bases are TGTGCCAGCAGCTTAGCCCCACCCTACAATGAGCAGTTCTTC. It is translated as CASSLAPPYNEQFF.